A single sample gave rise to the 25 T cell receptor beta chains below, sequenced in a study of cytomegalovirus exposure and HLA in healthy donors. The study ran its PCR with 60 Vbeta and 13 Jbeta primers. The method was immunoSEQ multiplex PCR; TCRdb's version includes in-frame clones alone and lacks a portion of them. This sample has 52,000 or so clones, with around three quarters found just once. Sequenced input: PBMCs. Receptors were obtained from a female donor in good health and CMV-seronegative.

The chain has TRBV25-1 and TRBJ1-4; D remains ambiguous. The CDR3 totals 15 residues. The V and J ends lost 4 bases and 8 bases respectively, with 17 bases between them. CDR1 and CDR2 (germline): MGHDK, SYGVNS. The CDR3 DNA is TGTGCCAGCAGTGCCCCATATAGCCCGTGGGAAAAACTGTTTTTT. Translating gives CASSAPYSPWEKLFF. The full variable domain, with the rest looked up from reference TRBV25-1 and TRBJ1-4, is EADIYQTPRYLVIGTGKKITLECSQTMGHDKMYWYQQDPGMELHLIHYSYGVNSTEKGDLSSESTVSRIRTEHFPLTLESARPSHTSQYLCASSAPYSPWEKLFFGSGTQLSVL.

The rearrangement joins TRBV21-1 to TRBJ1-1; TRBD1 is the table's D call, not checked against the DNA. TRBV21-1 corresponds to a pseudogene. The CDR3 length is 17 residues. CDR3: CASSLGLQGEKGTEAFF. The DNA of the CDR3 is TGTGCCAGCAGCCTAGGCTTACAGGGGGAGAAGGGCACTGAAGCTTTCTTT.

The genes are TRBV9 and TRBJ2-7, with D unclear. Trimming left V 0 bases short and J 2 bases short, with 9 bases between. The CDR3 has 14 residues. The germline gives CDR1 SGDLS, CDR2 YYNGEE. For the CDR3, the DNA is TGTGCCAGCAGCGTAGGGCCCCTTACCTACGAGCAGTACTTC. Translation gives CASSVGPLTYEQYF.

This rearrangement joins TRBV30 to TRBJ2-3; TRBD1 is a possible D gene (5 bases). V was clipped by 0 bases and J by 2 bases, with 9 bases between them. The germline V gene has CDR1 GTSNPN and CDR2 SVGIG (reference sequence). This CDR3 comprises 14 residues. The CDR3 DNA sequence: TGTGCCTGGAGTGTAAAGGGGTCCACAGATACGCAGTATTTT. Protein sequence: CAWSVKGSTDTQYF.

The CDR3 DNA sequence: TGTGCCAGCAGTTCCGACTACAATGAAAAACTGTTTTTT. As protein: CASSSDYNEKLFF. The chain recombines TRBV6-1 with TRBJ1-4; no definite D call. With 5 bases removed from V and 5 bases from J, the gap between germline ends came to 9 bases. Germline-derived CDR1 and CDR2 are MNHNS and SASEGT. The CDR3 is 13 residues long.

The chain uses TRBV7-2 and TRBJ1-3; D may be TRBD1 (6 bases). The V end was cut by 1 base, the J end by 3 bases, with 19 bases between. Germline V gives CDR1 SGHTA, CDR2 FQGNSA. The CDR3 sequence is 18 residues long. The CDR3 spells CASSLDWVSRGIGNTIYF. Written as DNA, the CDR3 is TGTGCCAGCAGCTTAGACTGGGTTTCCAGGGGCATTGGAAACACCATATATTTT.

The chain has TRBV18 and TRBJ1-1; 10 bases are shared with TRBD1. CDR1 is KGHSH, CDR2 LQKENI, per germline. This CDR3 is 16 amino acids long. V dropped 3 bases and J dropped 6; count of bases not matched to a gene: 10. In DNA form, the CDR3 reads TGTGCCAGCTCACCCAATCAAAGGGACAGGGGTTCTGAAGCTTTCTTT. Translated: CASSPNQRDRGSEAFF.

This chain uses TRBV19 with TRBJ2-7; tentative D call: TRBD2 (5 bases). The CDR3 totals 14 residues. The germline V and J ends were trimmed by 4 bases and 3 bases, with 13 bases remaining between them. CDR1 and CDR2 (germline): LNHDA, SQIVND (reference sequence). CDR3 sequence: CASSTSWRFYEQYF. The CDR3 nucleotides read TGTGCCAGTAGTACCAGTTGGAGGTTCTACGAGCAGTACTTC.

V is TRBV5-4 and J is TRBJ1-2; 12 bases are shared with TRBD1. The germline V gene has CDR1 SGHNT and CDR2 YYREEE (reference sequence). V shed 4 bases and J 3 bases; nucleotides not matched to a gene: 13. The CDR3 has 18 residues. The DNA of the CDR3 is TGTGCCAGCAGCACGCCCCCGGGACAGGGGGCCACATACTATGGCTACACCTTC. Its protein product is CASSTPPGQGATYYGYTF.

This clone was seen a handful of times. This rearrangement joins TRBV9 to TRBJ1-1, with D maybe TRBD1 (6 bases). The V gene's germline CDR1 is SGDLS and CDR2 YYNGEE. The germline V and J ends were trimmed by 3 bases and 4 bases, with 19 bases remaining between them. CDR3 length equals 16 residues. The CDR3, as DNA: TGTGCCAGCAGCGCACAGGGCAGGGGTATGGGCACTGAAGCTTTCTTT. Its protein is CASSAQGRGMGTEAFF.

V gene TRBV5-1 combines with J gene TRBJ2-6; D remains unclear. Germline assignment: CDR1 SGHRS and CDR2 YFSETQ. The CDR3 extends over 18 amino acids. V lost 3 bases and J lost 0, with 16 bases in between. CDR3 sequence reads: CASSSRNEWSSGANVLTF. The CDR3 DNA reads TGCGCCAGCAGCTCCCGTAATGAATGGAGCTCTGGGGCCAACGTCCTGACTTTC. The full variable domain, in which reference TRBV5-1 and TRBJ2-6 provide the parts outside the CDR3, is KAGVTQTPRYLIKTRGQQVTLSCSPISGHRSVSWYQQTPGQGLQFLFEYFSETQRNKGNFPGRFSGRQFSNSRSEMNVSTLELGDSALYLCASSSRNEWSSGANVLTFGAGSRLTVL.

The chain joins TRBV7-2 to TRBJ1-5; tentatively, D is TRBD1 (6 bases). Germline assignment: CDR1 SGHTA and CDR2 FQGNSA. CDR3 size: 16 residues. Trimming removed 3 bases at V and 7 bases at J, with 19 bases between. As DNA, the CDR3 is TGTGCCAGCAGCTTTCAGATAGGGGGATTATTCCAGCCCCAGCATTTT. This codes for CASSFQIGGLFQPQHF.

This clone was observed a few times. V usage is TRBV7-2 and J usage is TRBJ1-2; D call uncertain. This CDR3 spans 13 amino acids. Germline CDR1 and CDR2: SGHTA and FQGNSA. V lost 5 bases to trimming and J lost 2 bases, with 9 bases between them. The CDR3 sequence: CASSPDKNYGYTF. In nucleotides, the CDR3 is TGTGCCAGCAGCCCAGACAAGAACTATGGCTACACCTTC.

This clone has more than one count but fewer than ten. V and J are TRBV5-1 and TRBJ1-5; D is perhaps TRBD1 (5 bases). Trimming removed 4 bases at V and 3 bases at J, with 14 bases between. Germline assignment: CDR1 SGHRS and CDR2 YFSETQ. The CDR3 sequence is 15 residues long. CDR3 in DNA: TGCGCCAGCAGCGAAGACAGCAGTCCCAATCAGCCCCAGCATTTT. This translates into CASSEDSSPNQPQHF.

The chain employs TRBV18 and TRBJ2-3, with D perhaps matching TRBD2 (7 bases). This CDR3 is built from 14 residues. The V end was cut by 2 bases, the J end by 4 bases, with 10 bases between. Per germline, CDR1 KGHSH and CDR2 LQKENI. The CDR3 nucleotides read TGTGCCAGCTCACCAGGGGGGGCCGCAGATACGCAGTATTTT. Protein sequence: CASSPGGAADTQYF.

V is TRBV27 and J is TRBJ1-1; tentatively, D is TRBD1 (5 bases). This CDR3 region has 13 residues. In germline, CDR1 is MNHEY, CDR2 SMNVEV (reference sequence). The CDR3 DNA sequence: TGTCCGTCCATCGGGGGGAAAGGAACTGAAGCTTTCTTT. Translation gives CPSIGGKGTEAFF.

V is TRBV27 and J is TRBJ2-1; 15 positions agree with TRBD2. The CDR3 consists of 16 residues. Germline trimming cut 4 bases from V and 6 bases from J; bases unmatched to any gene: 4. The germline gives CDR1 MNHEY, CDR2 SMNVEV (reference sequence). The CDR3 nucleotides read TGTGCCAGCAGTTCTCGGACTAGCGGGGGGGGCAATGAGCAGTTCTTC. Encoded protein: CASSSRTSGGGNEQFF.

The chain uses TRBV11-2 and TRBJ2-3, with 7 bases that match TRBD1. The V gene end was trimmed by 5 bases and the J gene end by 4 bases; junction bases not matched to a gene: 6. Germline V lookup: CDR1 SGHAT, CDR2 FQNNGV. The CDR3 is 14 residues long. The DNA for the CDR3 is TGTGCCAGCAGCCGTGACAGGGTGGCAGATACGCAGTATTTT. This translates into CASSRDRVADTQYF.

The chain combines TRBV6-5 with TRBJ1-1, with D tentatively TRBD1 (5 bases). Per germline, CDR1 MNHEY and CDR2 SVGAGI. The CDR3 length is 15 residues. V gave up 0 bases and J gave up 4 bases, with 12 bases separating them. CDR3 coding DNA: TGTGCCAGCAGTTACTCGGACGCGGGGGGCACTGAAGCTTTCTTT. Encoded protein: CASSYSDAGGTEAFF.

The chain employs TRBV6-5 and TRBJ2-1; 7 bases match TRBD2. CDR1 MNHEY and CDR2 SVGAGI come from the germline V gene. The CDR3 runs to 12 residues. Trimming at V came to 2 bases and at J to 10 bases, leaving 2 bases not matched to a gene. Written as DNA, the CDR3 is TGTGCCAGCAGTTACGGTAGCGGGGAGCAGTTCTTC. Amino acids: CASSYGSGEQFF.

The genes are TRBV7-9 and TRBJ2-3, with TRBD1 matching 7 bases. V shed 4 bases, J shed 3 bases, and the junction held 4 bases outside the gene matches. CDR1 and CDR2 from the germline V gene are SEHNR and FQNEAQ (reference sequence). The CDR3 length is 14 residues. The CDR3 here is CASSSTGRTDTQYF. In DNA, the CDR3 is TGTGCCAGCAGCTCGACAGGGCGGACAGATACGCAGTATTTT.

Written as DNA, the CDR3 is TGTGCCAGCATGATAGGGGGCGCATCAGATACGCAGTATTTT. Encoded protein: CASMIGGASDTQYF. This rearrangement joins TRBV2 to TRBJ2-3, with TRBD1 matching 7 bases. Trimming cost V 7 bases and J 4 bases; bases outside gene matches: 8. Germline assignment: CDR1 SNHLY and CDR2 FYNNEI. CDR3 length equals 14 residues.

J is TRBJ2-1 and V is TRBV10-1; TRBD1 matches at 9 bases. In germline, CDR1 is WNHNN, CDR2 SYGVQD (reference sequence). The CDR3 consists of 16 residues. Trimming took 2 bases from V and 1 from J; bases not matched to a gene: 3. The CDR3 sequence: CASSEGTGRSYNEQFF. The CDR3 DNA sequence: TGCGCCAGCAGTGAGGGGACAGGGCGGTCCTACAATGAGCAGTTCTTC.

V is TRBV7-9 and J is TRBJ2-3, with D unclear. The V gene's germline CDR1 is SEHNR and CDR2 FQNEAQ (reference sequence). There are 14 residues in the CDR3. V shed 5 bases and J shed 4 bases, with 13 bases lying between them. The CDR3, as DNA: TGTGCCAGCAGCCCACCGACTGGCGCAGATACGCAGTATTTT. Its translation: CASSPPTGADTQYF.

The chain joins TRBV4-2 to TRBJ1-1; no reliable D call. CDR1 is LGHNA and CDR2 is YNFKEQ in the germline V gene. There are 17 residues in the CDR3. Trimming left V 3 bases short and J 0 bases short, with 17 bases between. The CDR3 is CASSHGLLTGVNTEAFF. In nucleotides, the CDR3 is TGTGCCAGCAGCCACGGACTCTTAACTGGAGTGAACACTGAAGCTTTCTTT.